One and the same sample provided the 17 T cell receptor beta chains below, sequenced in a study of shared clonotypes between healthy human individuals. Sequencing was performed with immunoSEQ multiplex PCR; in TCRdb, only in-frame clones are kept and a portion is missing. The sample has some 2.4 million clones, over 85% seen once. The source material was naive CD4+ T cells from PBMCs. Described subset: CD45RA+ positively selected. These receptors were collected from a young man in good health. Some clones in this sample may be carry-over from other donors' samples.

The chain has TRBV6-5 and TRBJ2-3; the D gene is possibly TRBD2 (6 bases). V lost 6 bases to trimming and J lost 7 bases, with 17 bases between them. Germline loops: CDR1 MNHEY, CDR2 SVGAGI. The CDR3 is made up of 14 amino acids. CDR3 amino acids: CASSTPGVRNTQYF. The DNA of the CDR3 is TGTGCCAGCAGCACCCCGGGGGTTCGGAATACGCAGTATTTT.

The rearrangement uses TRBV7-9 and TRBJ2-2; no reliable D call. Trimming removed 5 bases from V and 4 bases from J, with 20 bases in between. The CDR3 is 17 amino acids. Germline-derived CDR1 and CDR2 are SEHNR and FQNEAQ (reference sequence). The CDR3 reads CASSPPDNRLGTGELFF. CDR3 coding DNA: TGTGCCAGCAGCCCCCCCGACAACCGGCTGGGCACCGGGGAGCTGTTTTTT. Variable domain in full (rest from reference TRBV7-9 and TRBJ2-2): DTGVSQNPRHKITKRGQNVTFRCDPISEHNRLYWYRQTLGQGPEFLTYFQNEAQLEKSRLLSDRFSAERPKGSFSTLEIQRTEQGDSAMYLCASSPPDNRLGTGELFFGEGSRLTVL.

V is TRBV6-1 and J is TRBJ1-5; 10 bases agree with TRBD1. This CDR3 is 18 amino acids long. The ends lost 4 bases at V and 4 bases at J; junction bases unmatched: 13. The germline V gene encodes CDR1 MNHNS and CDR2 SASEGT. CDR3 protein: CASSGRDRGLMTNQPQHF. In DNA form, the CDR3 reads TGTGCCAGCAGTGGCCGGGACAGGGGACTAATGACTAATCAGCCCCAGCATTTT.

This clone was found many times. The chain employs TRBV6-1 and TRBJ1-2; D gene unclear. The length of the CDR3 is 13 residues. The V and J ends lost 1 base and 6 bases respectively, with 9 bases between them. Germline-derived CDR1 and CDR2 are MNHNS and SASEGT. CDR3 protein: CASSEVFRNGYTF. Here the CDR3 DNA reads TGTGCCAGCAGTGAAGTTTTCCGGAATGGCTACACCTTC.

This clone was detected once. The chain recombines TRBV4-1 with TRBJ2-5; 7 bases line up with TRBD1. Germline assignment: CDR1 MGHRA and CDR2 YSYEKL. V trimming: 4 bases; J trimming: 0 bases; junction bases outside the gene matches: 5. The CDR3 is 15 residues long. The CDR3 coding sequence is TGCGCCAGCAGCCCAGGCAGGGGGTACCAAGAGACCCAGTACTTC. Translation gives CASSPGRGYQETQYF.

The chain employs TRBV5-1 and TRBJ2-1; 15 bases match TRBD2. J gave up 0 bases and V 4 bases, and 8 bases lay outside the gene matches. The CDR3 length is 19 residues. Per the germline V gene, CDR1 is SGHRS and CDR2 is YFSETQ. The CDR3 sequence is CASSPGLAGGGGSYNEQFF. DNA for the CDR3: TGCGCCAGCAGCCCGGGACTAGCGGGAGGAGGTGGCTCCTACAATGAGCAGTTCTTC.

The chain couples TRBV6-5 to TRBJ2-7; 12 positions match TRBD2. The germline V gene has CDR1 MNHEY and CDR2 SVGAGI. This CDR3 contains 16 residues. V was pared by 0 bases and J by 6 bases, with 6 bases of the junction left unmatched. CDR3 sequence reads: CASSYSRLAGGFEQYF. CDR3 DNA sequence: TGTGCCAGCAGTTACTCGCGTCTAGCGGGAGGGTTCGAGCAGTACTTC.

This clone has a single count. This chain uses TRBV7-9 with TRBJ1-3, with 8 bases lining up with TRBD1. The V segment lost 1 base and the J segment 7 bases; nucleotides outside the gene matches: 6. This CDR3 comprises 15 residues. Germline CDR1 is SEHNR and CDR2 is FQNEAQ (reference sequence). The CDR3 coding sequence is TGTGCCAGCAGCTTAGGGATGGACAGGGCGAACACCATATATTTT. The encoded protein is CASSLGMDRANTIYF. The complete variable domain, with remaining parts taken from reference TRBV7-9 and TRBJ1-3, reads DTGVSQNPRHKITKRGQNVTFRCDPISEHNRLYWYRQTLGQGPEFLTYFQNEAQLEKSRLLSDRFSAERPKGSFSTLEIQRTEQGDSAMYLCASSLGMDRANTIYFGEGSWLTVV.

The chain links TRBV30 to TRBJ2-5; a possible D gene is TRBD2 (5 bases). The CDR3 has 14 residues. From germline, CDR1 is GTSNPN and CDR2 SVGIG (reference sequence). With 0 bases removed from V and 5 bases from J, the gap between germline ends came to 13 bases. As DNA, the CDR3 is TGTGCCTGGAGTGTAGGCGGGTCTGGGGAGACCCAGTACTTC. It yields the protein CAWSVGGSGETQYF.

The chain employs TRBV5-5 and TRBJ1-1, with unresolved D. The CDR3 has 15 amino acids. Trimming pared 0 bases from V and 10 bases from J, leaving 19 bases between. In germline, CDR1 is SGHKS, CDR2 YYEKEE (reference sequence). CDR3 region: CASSLEDGGPPGAFF. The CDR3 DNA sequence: TGTGCCAGCAGCTTGGAAGATGGTGGCCCTCCCGGAGCTTTCTTT.

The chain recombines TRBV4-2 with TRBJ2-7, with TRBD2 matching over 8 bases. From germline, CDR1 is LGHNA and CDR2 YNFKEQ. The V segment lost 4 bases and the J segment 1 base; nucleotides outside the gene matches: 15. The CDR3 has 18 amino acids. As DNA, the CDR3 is TGTGCCAGCAGCCTACGCACCGGGTCGGTAGCGGGGTCCTACGAGCAGTACTTC. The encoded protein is CASSLRTGSVAGSYEQYF.

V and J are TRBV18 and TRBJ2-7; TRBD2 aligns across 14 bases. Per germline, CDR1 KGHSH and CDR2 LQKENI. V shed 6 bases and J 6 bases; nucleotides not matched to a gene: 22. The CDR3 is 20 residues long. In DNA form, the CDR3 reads TGTGCCAGCTCTAAGGACAGTATCTTTTCCGGGACTAGCGGGAGAAGCGAGCAGTACTTC. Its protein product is CASSKDSIFSGTSGRSEQYF.

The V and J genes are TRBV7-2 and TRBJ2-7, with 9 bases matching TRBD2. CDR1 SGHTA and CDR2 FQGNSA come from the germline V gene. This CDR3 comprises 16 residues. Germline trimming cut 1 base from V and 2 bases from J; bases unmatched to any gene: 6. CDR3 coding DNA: TGTGCCAGCAGCTTAGGTCTAGCGGGGTCCCCCTACGAGCAGTACTTC. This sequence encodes CASSLGLAGSPYEQYF. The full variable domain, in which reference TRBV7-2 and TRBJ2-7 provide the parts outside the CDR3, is GAGVSQSPSNKVTEKGKDVELRCDPISGHTALYWYRQSLGQGLEFLIYFQGNSAPDKSGLPSDRFSAERTGGSVSTLTIQRTQQEDSAVYLCASSLGLAGSPYEQYFGPGTRLTVT.

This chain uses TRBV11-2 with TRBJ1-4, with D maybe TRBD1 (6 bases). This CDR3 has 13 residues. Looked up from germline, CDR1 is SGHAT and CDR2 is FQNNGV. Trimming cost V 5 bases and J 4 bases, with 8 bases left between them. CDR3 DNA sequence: TGTGCCAGCAGCGTACAGGGTAATGAAAAACTGTTTTTT. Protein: CASSVQGNEKLFF.

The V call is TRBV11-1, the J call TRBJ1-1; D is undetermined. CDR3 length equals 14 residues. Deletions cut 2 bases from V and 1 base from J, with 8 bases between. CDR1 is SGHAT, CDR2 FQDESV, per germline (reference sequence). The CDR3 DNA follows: TGTGCCAGCAGCTTAAAGGGCCCGAACACTGAAGCTTTCTTT. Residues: CASSLKGPNTEAFF.

The CDR3 DNA is TGTGCCAGCAGCCTCAGGACGGCTGGGAATCAGCCCCAGCATTTT. Residues: CASSLRTAGNQPQHF. This chain connects TRBV28 to TRBJ1-5, with D unclear. Germline CDR1 is MDHEN and CDR2 is SYDVKM. The CDR3 runs to 15 residues. V was cut by 6 bases and J by 4 bases, with 16 bases left in between.

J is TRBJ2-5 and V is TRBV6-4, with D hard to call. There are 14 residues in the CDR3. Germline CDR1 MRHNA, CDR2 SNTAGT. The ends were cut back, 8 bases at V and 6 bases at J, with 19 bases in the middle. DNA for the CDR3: TGTGCCAGCCCTCGAGAAGGGTGGGTTAAGACCCAGTACTTC. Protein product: CASPREGWVKTQYF.